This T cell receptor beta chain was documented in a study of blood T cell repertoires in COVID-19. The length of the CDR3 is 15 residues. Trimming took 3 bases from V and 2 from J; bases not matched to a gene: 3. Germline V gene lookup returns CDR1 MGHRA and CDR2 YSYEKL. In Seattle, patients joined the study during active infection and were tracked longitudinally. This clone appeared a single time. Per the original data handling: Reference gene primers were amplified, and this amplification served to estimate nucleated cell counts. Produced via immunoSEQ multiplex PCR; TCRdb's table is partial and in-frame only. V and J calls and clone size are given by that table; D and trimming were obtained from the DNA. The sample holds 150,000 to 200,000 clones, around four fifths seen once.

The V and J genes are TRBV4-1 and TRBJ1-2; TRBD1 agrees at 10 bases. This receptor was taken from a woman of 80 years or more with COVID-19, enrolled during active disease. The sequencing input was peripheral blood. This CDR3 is CASSQKTGGNYGYTF. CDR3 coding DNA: TGCGCCAGCAGCCAGAAGACAGGGGGCAACTATGGCTACACCTTC.